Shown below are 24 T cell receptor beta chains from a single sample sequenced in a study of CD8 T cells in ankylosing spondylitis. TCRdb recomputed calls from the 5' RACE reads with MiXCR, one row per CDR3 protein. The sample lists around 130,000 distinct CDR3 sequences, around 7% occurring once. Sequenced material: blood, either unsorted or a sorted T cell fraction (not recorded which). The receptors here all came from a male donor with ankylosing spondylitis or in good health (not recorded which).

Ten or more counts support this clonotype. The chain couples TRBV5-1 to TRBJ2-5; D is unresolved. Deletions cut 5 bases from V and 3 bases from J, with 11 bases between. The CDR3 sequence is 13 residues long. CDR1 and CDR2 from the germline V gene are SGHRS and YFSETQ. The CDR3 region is CASSFGQKETQYF. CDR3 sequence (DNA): TGCGCCAGCAGTTTCGGGCAAAAAGAGACCCAGTACTTC.

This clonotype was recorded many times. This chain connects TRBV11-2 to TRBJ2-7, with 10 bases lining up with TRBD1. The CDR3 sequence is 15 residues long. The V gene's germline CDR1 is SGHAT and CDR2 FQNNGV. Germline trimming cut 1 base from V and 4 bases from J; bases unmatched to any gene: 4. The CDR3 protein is CASSLGRTGGYEQYF. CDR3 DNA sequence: TGTGCCAGCAGCTTAGGCCGGACAGGGGGTTACGAGCAGTACTTC.

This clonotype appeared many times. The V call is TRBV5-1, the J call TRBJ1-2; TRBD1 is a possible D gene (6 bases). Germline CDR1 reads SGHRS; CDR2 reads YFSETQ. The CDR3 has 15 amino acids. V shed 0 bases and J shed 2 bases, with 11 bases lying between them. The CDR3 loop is CASSLAGGGNYGYTF. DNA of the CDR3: TGCGCCAGCAGCTTGGCCGGGGGCGGAAACTATGGCTACACCTTC.

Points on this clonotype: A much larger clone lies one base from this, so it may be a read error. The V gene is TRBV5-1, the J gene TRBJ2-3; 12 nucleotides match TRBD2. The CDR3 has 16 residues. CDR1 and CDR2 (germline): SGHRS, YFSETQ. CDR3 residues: CASSPLAGGVTATQYF. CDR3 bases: TGCGCCAGCAGCCCTCTAGCGGGGGGGGTCACAGCTACGCAGTATTTT.

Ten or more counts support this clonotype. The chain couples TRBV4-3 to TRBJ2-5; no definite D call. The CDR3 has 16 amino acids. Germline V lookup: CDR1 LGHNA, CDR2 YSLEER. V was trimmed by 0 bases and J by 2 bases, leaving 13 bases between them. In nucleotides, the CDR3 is TGCGCCAGCAGCCAAGAATTTCGCACACTACAAGAGACCCAGTACTTC. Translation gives CASSQEFRTLQETQYF.

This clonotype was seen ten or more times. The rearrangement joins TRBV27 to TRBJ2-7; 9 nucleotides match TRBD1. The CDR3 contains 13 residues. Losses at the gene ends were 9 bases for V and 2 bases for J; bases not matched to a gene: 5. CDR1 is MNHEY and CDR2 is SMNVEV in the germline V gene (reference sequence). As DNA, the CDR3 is TGTGCCAGTGGGACAGGGCAGGCCTACGAGCAGTACTTC. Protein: CASGTGQAYEQYF.

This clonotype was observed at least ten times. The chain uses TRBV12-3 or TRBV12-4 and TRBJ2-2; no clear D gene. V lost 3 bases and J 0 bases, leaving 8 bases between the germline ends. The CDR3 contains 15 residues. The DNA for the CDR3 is TGTGCCAGCAGTTTCCGTGCATCGAACACCGGGGAGCTGTTTTTT. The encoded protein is CASSFRASNTGELFF.

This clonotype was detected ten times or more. CDR3 DNA sequence: TGCGCCAGCAGCCTGACCCGACAGTCAACTAATGAAAAACTGTTTTTT. This sequence encodes CASSLTRQSTNEKLFF. The chain is built from TRBV5-1 and TRBJ1-4, with D possibly TRBD1 on 5 matching bases. The V gene lost 4 bases and the J gene lost 0 bases, with 13 bases spanning the gap. Germline V CDR1 and CDR2: SGHRS, YFSETQ. The CDR3 runs 16 residues.

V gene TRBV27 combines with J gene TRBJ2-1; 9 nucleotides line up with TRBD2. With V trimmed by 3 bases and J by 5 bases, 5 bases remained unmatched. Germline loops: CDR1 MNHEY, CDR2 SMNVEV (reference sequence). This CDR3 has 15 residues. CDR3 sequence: CASSFVGLANNEQFF. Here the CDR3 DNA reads TGTGCCAGCAGTTTCGTCGGACTAGCGAACAATGAGCAGTTCTTC.

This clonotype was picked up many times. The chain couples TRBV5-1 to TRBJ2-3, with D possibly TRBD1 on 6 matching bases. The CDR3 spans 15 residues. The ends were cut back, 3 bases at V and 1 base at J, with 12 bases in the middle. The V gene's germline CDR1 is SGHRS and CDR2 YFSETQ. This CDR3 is CASSSVAGGTDTQYF. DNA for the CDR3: TGCGCCAGCAGCTCAGTGGCAGGGGGCACAGATACGCAGTATTTT.

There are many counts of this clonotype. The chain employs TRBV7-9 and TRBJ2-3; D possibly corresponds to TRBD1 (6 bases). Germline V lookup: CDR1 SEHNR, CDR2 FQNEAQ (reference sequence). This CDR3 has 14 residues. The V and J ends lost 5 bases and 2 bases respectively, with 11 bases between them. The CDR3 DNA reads TGTGCCAGCAGCCCCGACAGGACCACAGATACGCAGTATTTT. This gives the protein CASSPDRTTDTQYF.

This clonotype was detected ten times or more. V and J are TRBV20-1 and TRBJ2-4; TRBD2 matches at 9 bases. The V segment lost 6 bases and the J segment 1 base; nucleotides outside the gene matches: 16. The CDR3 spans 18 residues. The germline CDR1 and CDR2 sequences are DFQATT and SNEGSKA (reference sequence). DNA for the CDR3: TGCAGTGCCCTGTTGTTGAGCGGGGGGTACCCCGCCAAAAACATTCAGTACTTC. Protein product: CSALLLSGGYPAKNIQYF.

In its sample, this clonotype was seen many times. The CDR3 DNA is TGTGCCAGCAGCTTAGGAACGACGGACGAGCAGTACTTC. As protein: CASSLGTTDEQYF. This sequence joins TRBV7-9 and TRBJ2-7, with no clear D. CDR3 length: 13 residues. Per germline, CDR1 SEHNR and CDR2 FQNEAQ (reference sequence). The ends were cut back, 1 base at V and 5 bases at J, with 9 bases in the middle.

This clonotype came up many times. This CDR3 is CASSFVRVDQPQHF. The CDR3 bases are TGTGCCAGCAGTTTCGTCAGGGTAGATCAGCCCCAGCATTTT. The chain joins TRBV12-3 or TRBV12-4 to TRBJ1-5, with D tentatively TRBD1 (5 bases). This CDR3 spans 14 amino acids. Trimming pared 3 bases from V and 5 bases from J, leaving 11 bases between.

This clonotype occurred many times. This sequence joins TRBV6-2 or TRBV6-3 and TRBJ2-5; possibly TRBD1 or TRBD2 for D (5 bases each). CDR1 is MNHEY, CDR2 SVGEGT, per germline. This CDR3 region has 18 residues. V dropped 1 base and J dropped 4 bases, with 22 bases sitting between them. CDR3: CASSYLFGVSEGLETQYF. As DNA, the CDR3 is TGTGCCAGCAGTTACTTATTTGGGGTCTCTGAGGGGTTAGAGACCCAGTACTTC.

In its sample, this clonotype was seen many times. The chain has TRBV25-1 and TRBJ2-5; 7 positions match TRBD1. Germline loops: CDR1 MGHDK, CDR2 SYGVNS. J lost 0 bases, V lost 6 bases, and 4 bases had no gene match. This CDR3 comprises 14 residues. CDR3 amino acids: CASRMTGYQETQYF. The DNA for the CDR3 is TGTGCCAGCAGGATGACAGGGTACCAAGAGACCCAGTACTTC.

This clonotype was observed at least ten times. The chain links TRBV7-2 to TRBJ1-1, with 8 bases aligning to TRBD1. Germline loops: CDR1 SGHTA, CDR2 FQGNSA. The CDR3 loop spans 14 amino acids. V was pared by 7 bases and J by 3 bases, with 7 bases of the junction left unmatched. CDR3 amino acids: CASTTRQGHTEAFF. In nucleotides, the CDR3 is TGTGCCAGCACAACCCGACAGGGGCACACTGAAGCTTTCTTT.

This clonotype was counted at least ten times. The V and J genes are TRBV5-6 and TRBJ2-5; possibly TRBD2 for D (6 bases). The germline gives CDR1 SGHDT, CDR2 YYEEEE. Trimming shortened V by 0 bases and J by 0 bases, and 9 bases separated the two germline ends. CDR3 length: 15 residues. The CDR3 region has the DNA TGTGCCAGCAGCTTGGGCGGGGTGGACCAAGAGACCCAGTACTTC. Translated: CASSLGGVDQETQYF. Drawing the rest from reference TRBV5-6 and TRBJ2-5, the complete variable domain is DAGVTQSPTHLIKTRGQQVTLRCSPKSGHDTVSWYQQALGQGPQFIFQYYEEEERQRGNFPDRFSGHQFPNYSSELNVNALLLGDSALYLCASSLGGVDQETQYFGPGTRLLVL.

CDR3 sequence: CASSPGLVETKNIQYF. DNA for the CDR3: TGCGCCAGCAGCCCTGGACTAGTGGAAACCAAAAACATTCAGTACTTC. The gene calls are TRBV4-1 and TRBJ2-4, with 7 bases identical to TRBD2. The CDR3 totals 16 residues. Germline V CDR1 and CDR2: MGHRA, YSYEKL. The V and J ends lost 4 bases and 2 bases, in that order; junction bases with no gene match: 8.

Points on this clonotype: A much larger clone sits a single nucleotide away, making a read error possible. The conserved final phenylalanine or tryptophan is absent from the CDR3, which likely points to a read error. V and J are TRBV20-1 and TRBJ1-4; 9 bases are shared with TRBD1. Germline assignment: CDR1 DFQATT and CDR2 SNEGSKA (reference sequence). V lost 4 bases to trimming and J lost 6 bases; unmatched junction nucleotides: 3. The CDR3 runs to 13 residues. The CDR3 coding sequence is TGCAGTGCTACACAGGGGGCAGATGAAAAACTGTTTCTT. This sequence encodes CSATQGADEKLFL.

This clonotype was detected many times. The CDR3 DNA is TGTGCCACAAACGGGGGGGCAACTAACTATGGCTACACCTTC. It specifies CATNGGATNYGYTF. V usage is TRBV10-3 and J usage is TRBJ1-2; D is perhaps TRBD1 (6 bases). CDR1 ENHRY and CDR2 SYGVKD come from the germline V gene. Trimming shortened V by 10 bases and J by 0 bases, and 15 bases separated the two germline ends. The CDR3 runs 14 residues.

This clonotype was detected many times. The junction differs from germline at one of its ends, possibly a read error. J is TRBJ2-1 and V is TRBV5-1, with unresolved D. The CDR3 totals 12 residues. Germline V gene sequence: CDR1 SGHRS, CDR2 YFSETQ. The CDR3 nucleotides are TGCGCCAGCTTTCTCTCCCACAATGAGCAGTTCTTC. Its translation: CASFLSHNEQFF. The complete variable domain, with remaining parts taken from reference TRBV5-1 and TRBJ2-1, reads KAGVTQTPRYLIKTRGQQVTLSCSPISGHRSVSWYQQTPGQGLQFLFEYFSETQRNKGNFPGRFSGRQFSNSRSEMNVSTLELGDSALYLCASFLSHNEQFFGPGTRLTVL.

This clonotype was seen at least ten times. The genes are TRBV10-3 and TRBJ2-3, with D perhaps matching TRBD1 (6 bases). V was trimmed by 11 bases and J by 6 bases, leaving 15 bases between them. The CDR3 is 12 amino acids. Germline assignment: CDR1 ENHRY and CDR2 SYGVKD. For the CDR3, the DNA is TGTGCCTCAAAGGGGGAGAAGGATACGCAGTATTTT. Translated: CASKGEKDTQYF.

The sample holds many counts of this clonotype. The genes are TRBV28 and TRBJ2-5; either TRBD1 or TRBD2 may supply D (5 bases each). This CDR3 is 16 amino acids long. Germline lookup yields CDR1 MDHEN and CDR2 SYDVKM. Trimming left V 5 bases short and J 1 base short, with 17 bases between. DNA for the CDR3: TGTGCCAGCAGTCCCACAATGGGGACCACCCAAGAGACCCAGTACTTC. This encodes CASSPTMGTTQETQYF.